This T cell receptor beta chain was obtained from a study of lymphopenia after photon versus proton radiotherapy. Study-level findings and limits: In patients who died, overall survival fell as post-nadir TCR diversity dropped more.

For this clone: What it binds is unknown.

The length of the CDR3 is 16 residues. Germline V gives CDR1 LGHNA, CDR2 YNFKEQ. Trimming left V 1 base short and J 0 bases short, with 10 bases between. Using immunoSEQ multiplex PCR, the repertoire was profiled, and TCRdb retains in-frame clones only, with some absent. This sample yields approximately 65,000 clones, of which approximately 91% are seen a single time; about 3% belongs to the top ten. This receptor was identified in a woman in her 70s with pancreatic cancer. This material consisted of peripheral blood, taken from a patient treated with photon-based radiotherapy. The rearrangement links TRBV4-2 to TRBJ1-5, with D possibly TRBD1 on 6 matching bases. CDR3 loop: CASSQGDINSNQPQHF. The CDR3 DNA sequence: TGTGCCAGCAGCCAAGGGGACATTAATAGCAATCAGCCCCAGCATTTT.